This passage covers 18 T cell receptor beta chains from one sample sequenced in a study of cytomegalovirus exposure and HLA in healthy donors. The PCR contained 60 Vbeta and 13 Jbeta primers. Assay used: immunoSEQ multiplex PCR; TCRdb lists only in-frame clones, some missing. The table lists around 210,000 clones, around 78% of them singletons, with 0.47% in the top ten. Material for sequencing was PBMCs. These TCRs come from a boy younger than 18 in good health and CMV-seronegative.

The chain joins TRBV7-3 to TRBJ2-3; 7 bases agree with TRBD2. The germline V gene encodes CDR1 SGHTA and CDR2 FQGTGA. There are 14 residues in the CDR3. Unmatched junction bases numbered 5, after V lost 3 bases and J lost 5 bases. The CDR3 DNA reads as TGTGCCAGCAGCTTCCTTTCTAGCGGAGATACGCAGTATTTT. Translation: CASSFLSSGDTQYF. Variable domain in full (rest from reference TRBV7-3 and TRBJ2-3): GAGVSQTPSNKVTEKGKYVELRCDPISGHTALYWYRQSLGQGPEFLIYFQGTGAADDSGLPNDRFFAVRPEGSVSTLKIQRTERGDSAVYLCASSFLSSGDTQYFGPGTRLTVL.

This chain links TRBV11-1 with TRBJ2-1, with 7 bases fitting TRBD2. CDR3 length: 13 residues. The J segment lost 4 bases and the V segment lost 8 bases, leaving 5 bases of the junction unmatched. Germline V gene data show CDR1 as SGHAT and CDR2 as FQDESV (reference sequence). CDR3 in amino acids: CASGGGLYNEQFF. The DNA for the CDR3 is TGTGCCAGCGGTGGGGGACTATACAATGAGCAGTTCTTC.

The chain recombines TRBV7-9 with TRBJ1-1; the D gene is possibly TRBD1 (6 bases). The V gene's germline CDR1 is SEHNR and CDR2 FQNEAQ (reference sequence). V was shortened by 5 bases and J by 5 bases, with 15 bases between the two germline ends. The CDR3 consists of 14 residues. The CDR3 protein is CASSHSLRGTEAFF. CDR3 DNA: TGTGCCAGCAGCCACTCTTTGAGGGGGACTGAAGCTTTCTTT.

This clone was detected once. The V call is TRBV6-5, the J call TRBJ2-7; D may be TRBD1 (6 bases). Between the trimmed V and J ends, which lost 3 bases and 2 bases, there was a span of 14 bases. Germline-derived CDR1 and CDR2 are MNHEY and SVGAGI. The CDR3 has 15 residues. CDR3 amino acids: CASSYRTATPYEQYF. In DNA, the CDR3 is TGTGCCAGCAGTTATCGGACAGCCACCCCCTACGAGCAGTACTTC.

V and J are TRBV7-8 and TRBJ2-5, with 9 bases identical to TRBD1. The CDR3 sequence is 14 residues long. Germline V gene sequence: CDR1 SGHVS, CDR2 FQNEAQ. The trim removed 3 bases at V and 5 bases at J, leaving 4 bases unmatched. The CDR3 DNA reads TGTGCCAGCAGCTTGGGACAGGGTTGGGAGACCCAGTACTTC. Residues: CASSLGQGWETQYF.

This chain connects TRBV11-2 to TRBJ2-6; TRBD1 might be the D (6 bases). Trimming left V 3 bases short and J 0 bases short, with 18 bases between. This CDR3 region has 19 residues. Germline V gives CDR1 SGHAT, CDR2 FQNNGV. CDR3 nucleotide sequence: TGTGCCAGCAGCTTGAGTAGGGGGACGGGGAGCTCTGGGGCCAACGTCCTGACTTTC. Its translation: CASSLSRGTGSSGANVLTF.

J is TRBJ1-2 and V is TRBV27; no clear D. The germline V and J ends were trimmed by 8 bases and 4 bases, with 8 bases remaining between them. This CDR3 has 11 amino acids. Germline CDR1 and CDR2: MNHEY and SMNVEV (reference sequence). The CDR3 DNA is TGTGCCAGCGGGCAGACCTATGGCTACACCTTC. Its protein product is CASGQTYGYTF.

The V gene is TRBV15, the J gene TRBJ1-5, with 7 bases that match TRBD1. The ends lost 5 bases at V and 3 bases at J; junction bases unmatched: 4. The CDR3 totals 14 residues. From germline, CDR1 is LNHNV and CDR2 YYDKDF (reference sequence). The CDR3 bases are TGTGCCACCAGCCGGGACAGAGACAATCAGCCCCAGCATTTT. It translates to CATSRDRDNQPQHF. The full variable domain, its missing parts supplied by reference TRBV15 and TRBJ1-5, is DAMVIQNPRYQVTQFGKPVTLSCSQTLNHNVMYWYQQKSSQAPKLLFHYYDKDFNNEADTPDNFQSRRPNTSFCFLDIRSPGLGDTAMYLCATSRDRDNQPQHFGDGTRLSIL.

This rearrangement joins TRBV7-8 to TRBJ1-5, with 7 bases identical to TRBD1. This CDR3 spans 17 amino acids. With V trimmed by 5 bases and J by 2 bases, 12 bases remained unmatched. CDR1 and CDR2 from the germline V gene are SGHVS and FQNEAQ. The CDR3 is CASSAEGAIGGNQPQHF. CDR3 bases: TGTGCCAGCAGCGCGGAGGGGGCTATAGGTGGCAATCAGCCCCAGCATTTT.

The chain has TRBV6-1 and TRBJ1-5, with D hard to call. The V gene's germline CDR1 is MNHNS and CDR2 SASEGT. Trimming left V 2 bases short and J 0 bases short, with 17 bases between. CDR3 length: 18 residues. This chain's CDR3 is CASSEPRGQKYSNQPQHF. The DNA of the CDR3 is TGTGCCAGCAGTGAACCTCGTGGGCAGAAGTATAGCAATCAGCCCCAGCATTTT.

This clone was seen once. This chain uses TRBV30 with TRBJ1-6; 7 nucleotides agree with TRBD1. The V segment lost 5 bases and the J segment 3 bases; nucleotides outside the gene matches: 7. The V gene's germline CDR1 is GTSNPN and CDR2 SVGIG (reference sequence). The CDR3 has 15 amino acids. The CDR3 DNA is TGTGCCTGGGAACTCAGGGGGTACTATAATTCACCCCTCCACTTT. The encoded protein is CAWELRGYYNSPLHF.

The V call is TRBV29-1, the J call TRBJ1-2, with D unclear. Germline CDR1 SQVTM, CDR2 ANQGSEA. This CDR3 has 11 amino acids. V was cut by 5 bases and J by 3 bases, with 7 bases left in between. The DNA for the CDR3 is TGCAGCGTTCATTCGGACTATGGCTACACCTTC. Translated, it gives CSVHSDYGYTF. Full variable domain (remainder filled in from reference TRBV29-1 and TRBJ1-2): SAVISQKPSRDICQRGTSLTIQCQVDSQVTMMFWYRQQPGQSLTLIATANQGSEATYESGFVIDKFPISRPNLTFSTLTVSNMSPEDSSIYLCSVHSDYGYTFGSGTRLTVV.

The chain recombines TRBV6-1 with TRBJ2-5, with 12 bases identical to TRBD2. V lost 0 bases and J lost 3; bases outside the gene matches: 5. The CDR3 length is 17 residues. Germline assignment: CDR1 MNHNS and CDR2 SASEGT. The CDR3: CASSEALAGGREETQYF. The CDR3 DNA reads TGTGCCAGCAGTGAAGCTCTAGCGGGGGGGCGTGAAGAGACCCAGTACTTC.

The chain combines TRBV2 with TRBJ2-5; 10 bases map to TRBD2. In germline, CDR1 is SNHLY, CDR2 FYNNEI. J gave up 11 bases and V 5 bases, and 14 bases lay outside the gene matches. CDR3 length: 15 amino acids. The CDR3 spells CASSPLAGAEGEQYF. The CDR3 DNA sequence: TGTGCCAGCAGTCCTCTAGCGGGAGCCGAGGGGGAGCAGTACTTC.

The CDR3 region is CASKTGQAYDGYTF. DNA for the CDR3: TGTGCCAGCAAGACAGGACAGGCCTATGATGGCTACACCTTC. This sequence joins TRBV6-5 and TRBJ1-2; 7 bases line up with TRBD1. CDR1 and CDR2 from the germline V gene are MNHEY and SVGAGI. Germline trimming cut 7 bases from V and 6 bases from J; bases unmatched to any gene: 11. This CDR3 is 14 amino acids long.

The chain uses TRBV5-6 and TRBJ2-3; 8 positions agree with TRBD2. Germline V gives CDR1 SGHDT, CDR2 YYEEEE. V shed 4 bases, J shed 2 bases, and the junction held 6 bases outside the gene matches. CDR3 length: 15 amino acids. The CDR3 spells CASSPRGGDTDTQYF. The CDR3 region has the DNA TGTGCCAGCAGCCCCCGGGGGGGGGACACAGATACGCAGTATTTT.

This chain uses TRBV5-4 with TRBJ1-1; 7 bases agree with TRBD1. J gave up 11 bases and V 1 base, and 8 bases lay outside the gene matches. CDR1 is SGHNT and CDR2 is YYREEE in the germline V gene (reference sequence). This CDR3 comprises 13 residues. The CDR3 loop reads CASSLQGDPPAFF. The CDR3 DNA reads TGTGCCAGCAGCTTGCAGGGGGACCCTCCGGCTTTCTTT.

The genes are TRBV9 and TRBJ2-5; 13 nucleotides line up with TRBD2. The CDR3 totals 16 residues. From germline, CDR1 is SGDLS and CDR2 YYNGEE. Trimming removed 4 bases from V and 5 bases from J; junction bases left unmatched: 8. CDR3 DNA: TGTGCCAGCAGCTGGACTAGCGGGGGCCTGGGGGAGACCCAGTACTTC. It specifies CASSWTSGGLGETQYF.